This TCR beta chain was recovered during a study of cytomegalovirus exposure and HLA in healthy donors. The study, taken as a whole, reports: Researchers catalogued over 150 TCR beta chains as cytomegalovirus-associated. In vitro data verified a few CMV-associated chains as specific for CMV antigens.

Assay: immunoSEQ multiplex PCR; the TCRdb copy retains only in-frame clones and omits some. This sample carries about 280,000 clones, approximately 90% of them seen once, and the ten largest clones take about 0.86%. On this clone: What it binds is unknown.

Per germline, CDR1 SGHNT and CDR2 YYREEE (reference sequence). The CDR3 spans 15 residues. V lost 3 bases and J lost 3; bases outside the gene matches: 8. The origin of this receptor is a woman between 18 and 30 years old in good health and CMV-seronegative. The sequenced sample was PBMCs. This chain connects TRBV5-4 to TRBJ2-7; TRBD2 aligns across 8 bases. The CDR3 bases are TGTGCCAGCAGCTCCACGGGACTAGGCAACTACGAGCAGTACTTC. It encodes CASSSTGLGNYEQYF.